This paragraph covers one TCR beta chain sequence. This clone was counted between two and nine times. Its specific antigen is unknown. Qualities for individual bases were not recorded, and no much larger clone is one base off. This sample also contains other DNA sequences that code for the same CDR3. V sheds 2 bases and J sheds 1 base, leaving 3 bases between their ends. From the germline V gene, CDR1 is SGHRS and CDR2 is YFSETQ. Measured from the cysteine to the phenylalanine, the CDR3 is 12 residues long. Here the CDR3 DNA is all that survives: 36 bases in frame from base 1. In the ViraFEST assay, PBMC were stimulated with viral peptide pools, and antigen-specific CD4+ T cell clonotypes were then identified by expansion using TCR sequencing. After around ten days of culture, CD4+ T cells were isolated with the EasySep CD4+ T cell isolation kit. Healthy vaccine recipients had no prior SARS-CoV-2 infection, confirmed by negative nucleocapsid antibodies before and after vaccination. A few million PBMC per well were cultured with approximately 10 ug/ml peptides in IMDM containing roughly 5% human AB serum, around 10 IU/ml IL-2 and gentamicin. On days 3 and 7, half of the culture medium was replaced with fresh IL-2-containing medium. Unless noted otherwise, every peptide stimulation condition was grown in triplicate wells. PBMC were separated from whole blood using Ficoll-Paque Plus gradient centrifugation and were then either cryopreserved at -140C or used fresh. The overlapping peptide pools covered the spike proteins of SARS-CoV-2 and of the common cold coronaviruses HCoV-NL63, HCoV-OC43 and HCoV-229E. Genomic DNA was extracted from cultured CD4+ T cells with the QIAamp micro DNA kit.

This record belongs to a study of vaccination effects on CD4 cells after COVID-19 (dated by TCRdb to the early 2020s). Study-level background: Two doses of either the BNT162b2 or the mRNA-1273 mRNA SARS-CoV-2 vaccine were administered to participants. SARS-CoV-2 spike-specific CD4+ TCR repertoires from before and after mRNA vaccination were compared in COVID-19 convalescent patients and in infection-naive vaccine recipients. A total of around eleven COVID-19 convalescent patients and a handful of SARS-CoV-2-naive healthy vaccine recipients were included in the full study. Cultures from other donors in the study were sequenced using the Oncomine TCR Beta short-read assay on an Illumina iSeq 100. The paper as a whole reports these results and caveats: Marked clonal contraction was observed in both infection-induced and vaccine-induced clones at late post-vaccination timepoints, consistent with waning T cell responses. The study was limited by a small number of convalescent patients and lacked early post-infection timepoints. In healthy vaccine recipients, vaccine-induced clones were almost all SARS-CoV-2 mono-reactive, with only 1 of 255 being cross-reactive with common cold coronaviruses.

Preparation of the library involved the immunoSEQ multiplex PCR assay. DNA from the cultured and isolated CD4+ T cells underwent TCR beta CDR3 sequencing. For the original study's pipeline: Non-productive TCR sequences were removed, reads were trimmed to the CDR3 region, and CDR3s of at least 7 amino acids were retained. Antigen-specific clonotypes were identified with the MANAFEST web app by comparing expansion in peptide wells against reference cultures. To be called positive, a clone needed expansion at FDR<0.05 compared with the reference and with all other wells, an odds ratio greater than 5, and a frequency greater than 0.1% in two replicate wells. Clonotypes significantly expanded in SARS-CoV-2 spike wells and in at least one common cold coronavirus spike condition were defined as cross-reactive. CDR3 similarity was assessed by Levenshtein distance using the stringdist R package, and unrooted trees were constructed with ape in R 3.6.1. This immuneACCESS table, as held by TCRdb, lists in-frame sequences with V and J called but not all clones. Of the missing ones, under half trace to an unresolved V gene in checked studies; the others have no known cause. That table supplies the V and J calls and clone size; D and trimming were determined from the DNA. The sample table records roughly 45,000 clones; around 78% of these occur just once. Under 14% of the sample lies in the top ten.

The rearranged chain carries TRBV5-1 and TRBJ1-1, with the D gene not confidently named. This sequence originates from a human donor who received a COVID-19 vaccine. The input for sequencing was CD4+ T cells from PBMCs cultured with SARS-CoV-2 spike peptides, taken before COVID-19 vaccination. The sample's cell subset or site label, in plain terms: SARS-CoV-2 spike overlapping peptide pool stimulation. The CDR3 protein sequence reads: CASSFGNTEAFF. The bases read TGCGCCAGCAGCTTCGGGAACACTGAAGCTTTCTTT.